This T cell receptor (beta chain) stems from a study of T cell changes during pregnancy in multiple sclerosis (dated by TCRdb to about 2019). Turning to the overall study: The study looked at changes in the T cell repertoire across pregnancy in women with multiple sclerosis.

Preparation of the library involved the immunoSEQ multiplex PCR assay. In its TCRdb copy, this immuneACCESS table keeps in-frame sequences only and misses some clones. Where compared with another copy, unresolved V genes explain less than half of these, and the others have no known cause. Across this sample there are some 45,000 clones, with 91% seen only once. The ten top clones hold roughly 2% of the sample. Taken from cysteine to phenylalanine, the CDR3 has 12 residues. Solely the CDR3 DNA is kept, with 36 bases framed from the first base. Based on the germline V gene, the CDR1 and CDR2 sequences are ENHRY and SYGVKD. V loses 10 bases of germline sequence and J loses 4 bases, and the interval between the two ends is 13 bases. About this clone: Its antigen specificity is not known. Base-call qualities are not available, and no considerably larger clone is one nucleotide away.

The chain couples TRBV10-3 to TRBJ2-5; D gene: possibly TRBD2, on 5 matching bases. This clonotype was sampled from a female donor in good health, enrolled as a control in a pregnancy study. This specimen was CD4+ T cells from peripheral blood mononuclear cells, taken after pregnancy. The nucleotide sequence is TGTGCCACCACGGGGTCAGGAGAGACCCAGTACTTC. Translation gives CATTGSGETQYF.